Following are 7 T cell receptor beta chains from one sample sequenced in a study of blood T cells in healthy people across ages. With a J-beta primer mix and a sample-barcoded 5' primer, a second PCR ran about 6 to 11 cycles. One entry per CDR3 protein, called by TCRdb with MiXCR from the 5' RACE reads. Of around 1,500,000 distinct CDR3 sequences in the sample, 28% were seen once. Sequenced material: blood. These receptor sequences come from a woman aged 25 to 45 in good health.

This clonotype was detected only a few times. CDR3 DNA sequence: TGTGCCAGCAGCGTCAAGGACGGCCCTGTTGGCTACACCTTC. Residues: CASSVKDGPVGYTF. The V gene is TRBV9, the J gene TRBJ1-2; D is undetermined. This CDR3 has 14 amino acids. Trimming took 2 bases from V and 7 from J, leaving 15 bases between them. CDR1 is SGDLS and CDR2 is YYNGEE in the germline V gene. The whole variable domain, remainder taken from reference TRBV9 and TRBJ1-2, is DSGVTQTPKHLITATGQRVTLRCSPRSGDLSVYWYQQSLDQGLQFLIQYYNGEERAKGNILERFSAQQFPDLHSELNLSSLELGDSALYFCASSVKDGPVGYTFGSGTRLTVV.

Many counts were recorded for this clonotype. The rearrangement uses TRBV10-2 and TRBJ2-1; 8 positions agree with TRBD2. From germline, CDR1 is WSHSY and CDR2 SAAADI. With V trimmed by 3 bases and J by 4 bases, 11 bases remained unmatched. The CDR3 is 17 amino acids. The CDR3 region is CASSEPPPGGLYNEQFF. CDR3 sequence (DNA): TGCGCCAGCAGTGAACCGCCCCCGGGGGGGCTATACAATGAGCAGTTCTTC.

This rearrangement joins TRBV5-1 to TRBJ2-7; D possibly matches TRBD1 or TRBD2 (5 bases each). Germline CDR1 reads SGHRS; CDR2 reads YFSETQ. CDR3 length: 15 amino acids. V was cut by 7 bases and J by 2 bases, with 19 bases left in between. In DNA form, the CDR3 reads TGCGCCAGCGGCCTTGGGGGATCCCTCCCCTACGAGCAGTACTTC. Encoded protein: CASGLGGSLPYEQYF.

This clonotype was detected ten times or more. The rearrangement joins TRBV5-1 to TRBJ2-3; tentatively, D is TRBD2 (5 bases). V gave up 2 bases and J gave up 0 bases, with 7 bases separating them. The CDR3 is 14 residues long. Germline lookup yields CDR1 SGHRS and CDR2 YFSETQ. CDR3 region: CASSFGESTDTQYF. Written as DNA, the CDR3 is TGCGCCAGCAGCTTTGGGGAGAGCACAGATACGCAGTATTTT.

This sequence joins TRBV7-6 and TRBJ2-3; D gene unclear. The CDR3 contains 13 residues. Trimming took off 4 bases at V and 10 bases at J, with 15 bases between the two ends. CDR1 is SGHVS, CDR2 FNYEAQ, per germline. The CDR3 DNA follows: TGTGCCAGCAGCTCCCAACCAGACGGTGCGCAGTATTTT. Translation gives CASSSQPDGAQYF.

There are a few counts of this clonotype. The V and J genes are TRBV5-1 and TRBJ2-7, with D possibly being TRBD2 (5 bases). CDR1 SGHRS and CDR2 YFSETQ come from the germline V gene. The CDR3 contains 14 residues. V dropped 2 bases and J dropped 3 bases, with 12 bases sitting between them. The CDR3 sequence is CASSFRARDYEQYF. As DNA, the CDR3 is TGCGCCAGCAGCTTCCGGGCTCGGGACTACGAGCAGTACTTC.

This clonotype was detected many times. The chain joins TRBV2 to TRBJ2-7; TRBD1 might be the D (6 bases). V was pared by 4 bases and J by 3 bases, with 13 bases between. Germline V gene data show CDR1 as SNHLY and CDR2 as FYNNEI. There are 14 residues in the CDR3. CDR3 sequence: CASSGGQILYEQYF. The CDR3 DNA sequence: TGTGCCAGCAGTGGTGGACAGATCCTCTACGAGCAGTACTTC. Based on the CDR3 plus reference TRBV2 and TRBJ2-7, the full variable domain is EPEVTQTPSHQVTQMGQEVILRCVPISNHLYFYWYRQILGQKVEFLVSFYNNEISEKSEIFDDQFSVERPDGSNFTLKIRSTKLEDSAMYFCASSGGQILYEQYFGPGTRLTVT.